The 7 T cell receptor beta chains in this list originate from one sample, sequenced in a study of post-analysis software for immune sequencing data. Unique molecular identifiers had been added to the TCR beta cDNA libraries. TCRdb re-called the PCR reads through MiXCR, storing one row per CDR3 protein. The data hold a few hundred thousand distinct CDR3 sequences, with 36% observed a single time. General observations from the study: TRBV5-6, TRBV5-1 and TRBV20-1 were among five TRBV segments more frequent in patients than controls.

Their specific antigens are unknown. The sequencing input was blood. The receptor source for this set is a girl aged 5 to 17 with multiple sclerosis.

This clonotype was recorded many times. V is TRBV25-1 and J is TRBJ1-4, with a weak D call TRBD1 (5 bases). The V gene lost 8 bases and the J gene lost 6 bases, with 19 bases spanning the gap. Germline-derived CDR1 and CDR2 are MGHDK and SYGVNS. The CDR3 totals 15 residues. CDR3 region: CASGSFRGSYEKLFF. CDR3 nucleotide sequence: TGTGCCAGCGGGTCCTTTAGGGGAAGTTATGAAAAACTGTTTTTT.

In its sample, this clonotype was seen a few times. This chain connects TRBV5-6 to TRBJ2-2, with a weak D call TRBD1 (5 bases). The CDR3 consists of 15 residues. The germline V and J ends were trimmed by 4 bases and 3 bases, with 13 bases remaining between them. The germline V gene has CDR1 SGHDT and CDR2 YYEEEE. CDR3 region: CASSPLDTDTGELFF. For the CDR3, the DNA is TGTGCCAGCAGCCCCTTGGACACCGACACCGGGGAGCTGTTTTTT.

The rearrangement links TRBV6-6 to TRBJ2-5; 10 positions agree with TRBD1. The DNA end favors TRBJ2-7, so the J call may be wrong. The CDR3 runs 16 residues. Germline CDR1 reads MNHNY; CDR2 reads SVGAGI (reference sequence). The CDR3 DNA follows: TGTGCCAGCAGCCCACGGGGACAGGGGAGATGCGTCGAGCAGTACTTC. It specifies CASSPRGQGRCVEQYF.

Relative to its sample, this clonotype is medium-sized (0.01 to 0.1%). The CDR3 loop is CSARGVIRQAKNIQYF. The CDR3 DNA sequence: TGCAGTGCTAGGGGAGTCATCAGGCAAGCCAAAAACATTCAGTACTTC. This chain joins TRBV20-1 and TRBJ2-4, with D perhaps matching TRBD2 (5 bases). The V end lost 3 bases, the J end lost 0 bases, and 15 bases lay between the germline ends. The CDR3 is 16 amino acids. The V gene's germline CDR1 is DFQATT and CDR2 SNEGSKA (reference sequence).

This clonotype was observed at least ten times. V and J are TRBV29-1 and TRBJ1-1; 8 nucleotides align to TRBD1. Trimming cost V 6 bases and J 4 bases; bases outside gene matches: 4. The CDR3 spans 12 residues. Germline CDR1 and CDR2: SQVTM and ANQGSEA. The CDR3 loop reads CSVRGLSTEAFF. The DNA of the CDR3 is TGCAGCGTCAGGGGGCTAAGCACTGAAGCTTTCTTT.

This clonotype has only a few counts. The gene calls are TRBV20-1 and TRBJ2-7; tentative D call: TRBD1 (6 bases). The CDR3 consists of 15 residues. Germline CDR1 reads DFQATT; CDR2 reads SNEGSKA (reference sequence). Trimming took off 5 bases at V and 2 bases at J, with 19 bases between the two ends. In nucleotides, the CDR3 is TGCAGTGCTCTACTCCGACAGGCCCTAACCTACGAGCAGTACTTC. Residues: CSALLRQALTYEQYF.

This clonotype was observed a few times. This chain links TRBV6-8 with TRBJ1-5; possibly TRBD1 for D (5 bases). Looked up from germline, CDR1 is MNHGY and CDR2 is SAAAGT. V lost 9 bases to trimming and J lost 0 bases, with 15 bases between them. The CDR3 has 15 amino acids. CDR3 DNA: TGTGCCAGAATTTCTTATCAGGGTAGCAATCAGCCCCAGCATTTT. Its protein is CARISYQGSNQPQHF.